This T cell receptor (beta chain) was observed in a study of OX40 agonist ivuxolimab in advanced cancers. In the study overall: The patients' treatment was ivuxolimab, an agonistic anti-OX40 (CD134) antibody. Regarding the study as a whole: In a subset of nonresponders, normalized T-cell clonal expansion was also low. CD8+ T cells showed, on average, more clonal expansion than CD4+ cells.

Profiling relied on immunoSEQ multiplex PCR, and the TCRdb table lists in-frame clones only, not all of them. The sample carries roughly 44,000 clones, approximately 86% recorded once. Concerning this clone itself: Its antigen is unidentified.

Germline CDR1 reads SGHVS; CDR2 reads FQNEAQ. The CDR3 is made up of 18 amino acids. V shed 2 bases and J 0 bases; nucleotides not matched to a gene: 9. The V call is TRBV7-8, the J call TRBJ1-4; the match to TRBD1 covers 7 bases. This TCR came from an adult with an advanced solid tumor such as melanoma, head and neck, liver or kidney cancer. The input for sequencing was CD4+ or CD8+ T cells sorted from blood, taken in a trial of the OX40 agonist ivuxolimab. CDR3 in amino acids: CASSLMMLGGATNEKLFF. In DNA, the CDR3 is TGTGCCAGCAGCTTAATGATGTTAGGGGGCGCAACTAATGAAAAACTGTTTTTT.